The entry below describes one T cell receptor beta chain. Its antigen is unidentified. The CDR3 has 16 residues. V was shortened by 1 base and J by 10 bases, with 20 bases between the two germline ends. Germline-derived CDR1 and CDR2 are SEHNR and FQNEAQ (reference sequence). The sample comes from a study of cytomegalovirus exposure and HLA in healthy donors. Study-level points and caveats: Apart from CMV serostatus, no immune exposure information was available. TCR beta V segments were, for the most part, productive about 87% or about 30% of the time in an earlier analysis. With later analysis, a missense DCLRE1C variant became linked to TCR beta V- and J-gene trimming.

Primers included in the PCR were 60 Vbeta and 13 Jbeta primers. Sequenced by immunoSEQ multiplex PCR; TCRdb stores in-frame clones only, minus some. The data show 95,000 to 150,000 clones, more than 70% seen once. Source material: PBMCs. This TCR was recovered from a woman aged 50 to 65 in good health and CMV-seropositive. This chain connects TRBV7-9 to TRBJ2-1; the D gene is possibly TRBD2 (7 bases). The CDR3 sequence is CASSLVGGAPAAEQFF. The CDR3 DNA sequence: TGTGCCAGCAGCTTAGTAGGGGGGGCCCCCGCGGCCGAGCAGTTCTTC.